This T cell receptor (beta chain) was sequenced in a study of response to subunit inactivated influenza vaccine. This clonotype was seen many times. TCRdb reanalysed the RT-PCR reads using MiXCR and keeps one entry per CDR3 protein. The sample records about 540,000 distinct CDR3 sequences, less than 25% being singletons. The V and J ends lost 1 base and 8 bases respectively, with 10 bases between them. Germline CDR1 SGHRS, CDR2 YFSETQ. The CDR3 has 13 residues. This sample also belongs to another study, concerning T cells expressing NK-cell markers. That study adds: With UMIs, 5'RACE template switching was used to make TCR beta cDNA. Seven of the eight sequenced donors were HCMV-seropositive; one was seronegative. Among CD8+ T cells from about 6 donors, dominant NKG2C+ clonotypes accounted for 1.0-7.0%. Similarly, these clonotypes led the CD3+CD56-NKG2C+ fraction as well in a handful of donors.

This TCR came from a man aged 50 or older who received an inactivated influenza vaccine. V is TRBV5-1 and J is TRBJ2-4, with D perhaps TRBD2 (6 bases). The specimen comprised CD4+ T cells sorted from PBMCs, sampled 12 days after vaccination. The CDR3 loop reads CASSLNRRDIQYF. In nucleotides, the CDR3 is TGCGCCAGCAGCTTGAACCGGAGGGACATTCAGTACTTC.